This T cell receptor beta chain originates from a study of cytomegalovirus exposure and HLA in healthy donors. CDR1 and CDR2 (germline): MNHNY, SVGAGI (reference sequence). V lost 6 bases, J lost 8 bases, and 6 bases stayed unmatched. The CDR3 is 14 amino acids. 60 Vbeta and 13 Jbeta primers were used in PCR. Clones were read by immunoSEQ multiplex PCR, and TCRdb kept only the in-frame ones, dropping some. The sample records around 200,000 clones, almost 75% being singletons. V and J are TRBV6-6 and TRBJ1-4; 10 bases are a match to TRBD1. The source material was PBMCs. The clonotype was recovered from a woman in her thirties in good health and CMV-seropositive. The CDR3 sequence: CASSPDRGGEKLFF. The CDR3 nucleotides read TGTGCCAGCAGCCCGGACAGGGGGGGGGAAAAACTGTTTTTT.